This T cell receptor beta chain was profiled in a study of CD8 T cells in Susac syndrome. With random hexamers, about 0.5 to 1 ug RNA was reverse transcribed. TCRdb recomputed calls from the immunoSEQ multiplex PCR reads with MiXCR, one row per CDR3 protein. The repertoire holds hundreds of thousands of distinct CDR3 sequences, with approximately 92% as singletons. This CDR3 has 16 residues. CDR1 and CDR2 from the germline V gene are LGHNA and YNFKEQ. V shed 0 bases and J shed 5 bases, with 11 bases lying between them. The TCR comes from a human donor with multiple sclerosis. V and J are TRBV4-2 and TRBJ1-6; D is undetermined. Material for sequencing was CD4+ T cells from PBMCs. The CDR3 coding sequence is TGTGCCAGCAGCCAAGATTGGCGGCACAATAATTCACCCCTCCACTTT. Its translation is CASSQDWRHNNSPLHF.